This T cell receptor beta chain is drawn from a study of T cell responses to AZD1222 COVID-19 vaccine. Study results and caveats: White British donors predominated, females outnumbered males, and clonal diversity was possibly underestimated.

The CDR3 totals 14 residues. CDR1 is SGHTA, CDR2 FQGNSA, per germline. J lost 3 bases, V lost 5 bases, and 6 bases had no gene match. The data were produced by immunoSEQ multiplex PCR, yet TCRdb's version contains in-frame clones alone and is incomplete. This sample has about 150,000 clones, with around 85% found just once. Worth noting for this clone: Its cognate antigen is unknown.

The rearrangement links TRBV7-2 to TRBJ2-7; 8 nucleotides match TRBD2. The receptor was derived from an adult who had recovered from COVID-19. The sample was peripheral blood, taken after recovery from COVID-19. Here the CDR3 DNA reads TGTGCCAGCAGCCTCGCGACTAGCGACTACGAGCAGTACTTC. Translated: CASSLATSDYEQYF.